This T cell receptor beta chain was sequenced in a study of graft-versus-host responses after intestinal transplantation. Study in general: Every recipient had anti-thymocyte globulin induction and around 3 years of tacrolimus plus steroids.

Study-wide results and caveats: High graft-versus-host to host-versus-graft T cell clonal ratios marked allografts of patients with graft-donor macrochimerism. Recipient marrow harbored GvH clones, some of which surfaced first in ileum or blood.

A word on this clone: Its target is unknown.

Sequencing was performed with immunoSEQ multiplex PCR; in TCRdb, only in-frame clones are kept and a portion is missing. The data show about 120,000 clones, approximately 92% seen once. The CDR3 is 13 residues long. Germline CDR1 reads LNHDA; CDR2 reads SQIVND (reference sequence). The V end was cut by 10 bases, the J end by 3 bases, with 14 bases between. The genes are TRBV19 and TRBJ2-3, with a possible D match to TRBD2 (7 bases). This sequence was found in a human donor who received an intestinal transplant. The sample here was unstimulated CD4+ T cells sorted from spleen or lymph node cells, taken before intestinal transplant. The CDR3 spells CANWGGRTDTQYF. For the CDR3, the DNA is TGTGCCAACTGGGGGGGCAGAACAGATACGCAGTATTTT.